This T cell receptor beta chain was obtained from a study of cytotoxic CD8 clonotypes in ibrutinib-treated CLL. Study at large: The response samples were taken once patients had been treated for a median of 12 months, range 6 to 36. General study results and limits: Samples were collected at differing times from sustained-remission and progressing patients. In comparison with age-matched healthy donors, baseline clonality was higher and tracked circulating CD8+ T-cell counts.

Only in-frame clones appear in the TCRdb table, and some are missing; sequencing was by immunoSEQ multiplex PCR. The sample holds under 200,000 clones, about 80% seen once. V lost 1 base and J lost 1, with 7 bases in between. Germline assignment: CDR1 SGHVS and CDR2 FQNEAQ. The length of the CDR3 is 14 residues. Note on this clone: Its antigen is unidentified.

The source material was PBMCs, sampled after 12 months of ibrutinib treatment. The chain links TRBV7-8 to TRBJ2-5; no clear D gene. The receptor comes from a human donor with chronic lymphocytic leukemia. The CDR3 loop is CASSLVETQETQYF. In nucleotides, the CDR3 is TGTGCCAGCAGCTTAGTGGAGACCCAAGAGACCCAGTACTTC.